Listed below are T cell receptor beta chains from one sample, sequenced in a study of cytomegalovirus exposure and HLA in healthy donors. Assay: immunoSEQ multiplex PCR; the TCRdb copy retains only in-frame clones and omits some. The sample holds around 200,000 clones, roughly four fifths seen once. Sample: PBMCs. The receptors shown here come from a man aged 45 to 65 in good health and CMV-seronegative. Both conserved end residues are part of each CDR3. The order of the fields is V gene, clone size, D gene, J gene, CDR3 protein, CDR3 DNA. A D gene is named only where the DNA matches it firmly. Rows may omit the clone size; those that give it use once, few, many or a size class.

TRBV18	-	-	TRBJ2-2	CASSPRKGTLMNTGELFF	TGTGCCAGCTCACCAAGGAAAGGGACACTCATGAACACCGGGGAGCTGTTTTTT
TRBV4-2	-	-	TRBJ2-3	CASSPRPGPSTDTQYF	TGTGCCAGCAGCCCCCGCCCGGGTCCTAGCACAGATACGCAGTATTTT
TRBV19	once	TRBD1	TRBJ1-4	CASNPRTGREKLFF	TGTGCCAGTAACCCAAGGACAGGGAGGGAAAAACTGTTTTTT
TRBV18	-	TRBD2	TRBJ2-3	CASSPPLLLAGGTDTQYF	TGTGCCAGCTCACCGCCATTATTACTAGCGGGAGGGACAGATACGCAGTATTTT
TRBV5-1	-	-	TRBJ2-1	CASSLGTGNSYNEQFF	TGCGCCAGCAGCTTGGGAACAGGGAATTCCTACAATGAGCAGTTCTTC
TRBV18	-	-	TRBJ2-5	CASSPYQETQYF	TGTGCCAGCTCCCCGTACCAAGAGACCCAGTACTTC
TRBV28	-	-	TRBJ1-2	CASSLRFGNANYGYTF	TGTGCCAGCAGTTTGCGATTTGGTAATGCTAACTATGGCTACACCTTC
TRBV19	-	TRBD2	TRBJ2-1	CASSSGGATYNEQFF	TGTGCCAGTAGTAGCGGGGGGGCGACCTACAATGAGCAGTTCTTC
TRBV6-6	-	TRBD2	TRBJ2-7	CASSSLAGAYEQYF	TGTGCCAGCAGTTCGTTAGCGGGGGCATACGAGCAGTACTTC
TRBV5-1	-	TRBD2	TRBJ2-7	CASSSGGKRLDEQYF	TGCGCCAGCAGCTCGGGGGGGAAAAGGCTCGACGAGCAGTACTTC
TRBV7-9	-	-	TRBJ1-3	CASSLVRSSGNTIYF	TGTGCCAGCAGCTTAGTTCGCAGCTCTGGAAACACCATATATTTT
TRBV7-2	-	-	TRBJ1-5	CASSAFRSGQPQHF	TGTGCCAGCAGCGCGTTTAGGTCGGGGCAGCCCCAGCATTTT
TRBV6-5	-	TRBD1	TRBJ1-2	CASSSRDRGHYGYTF	TGTGCCAGCAGTTCCCGGGACAGGGGACACTATGGCTACACCTTC
TRBV6-5	-	-	TRBJ2-3	CASSYSGQTQYF	TGTGCCAGCAGTTACTCCGGACAGACGCAGTATTTT
TRBV2	few	-	TRBJ1-4	CASSPAGVPNEKLFF	TGTGCCAGCAGTCCTGCCGGGGTGCCTAATGAAAAACTGTTTTTT
TRBV5-6	-	TRBD1	TRBJ1-5	CASSTLDRGGQPQHF	TGTGCCAGCAGCACCCTAGACAGGGGCGGACAGCCCCAGCATTTT
TRBV10-3	-	TRBD1	TRBJ1-1	CAISLQGLNTEAFF	TGTGCCATCAGTTTACAGGGGTTAAACACTGAAGCTTTCTTT
TRBV10-3	-	TRBD2	TRBJ2-7	CAIREREGRYEQYF	TGTGCCATCAGAGAGCGGGAGGGCCGGTACGAGCAGTACTTC
TRBV5-1	-	TRBD2	TRBJ2-7	CASSLLAGGPSSYEQYF	TGCGCCAGCAGCTTGTTAGCGGGAGGGCCTAGCTCCTACGAGCAGTACTTC
TRBV28	-	-	TRBJ2-4	CASSFEYPLNIQYF	TGTGCCAGCAGTTTCGAGTACCCTCTAAACATTCAGTACTTC
TRBV28	-	TRBD2	TRBJ2-2	CASRTSGSLGPGELFF	TGTGCCAGCCGGACTAGCGGGAGCTTGGGGCCCGGGGAGCTGTTTTTT
TRBV9	-	TRBD1	TRBJ2-3	CASSAWGTVLTDTQYF	TGTGCCAGCAGCGCTTGGGGGACAGTTCTCACAGATACGCAGTATTTT
TRBV28	-	-	TRBJ2-6	CASSPQGPGANVLTF	TGTGCCAGCAGTCCCCAGGGGCCCGGGGCCAACGTCCTGACTTTC
TRBV18	-	TRBD1	TRBJ2-7	CASSPPGQGRNEQYF	TGTGCCAGCTCACCACCGGGACAGGGTCGGAACGAGCAGTACTTC
TRBV28	-	TRBD1	TRBJ1-4	CASSLTGTGAEKLFF	TGTGCCAGCAGTTTAACCGGGACAGGGGCTGAAAAACTGTTTTTT
TRBV30	-	-	TRBJ2-7	CAWAGTLHDEQYF	TGTGCCTGGGCCGGGACTTTGCATGACGAGCAGTACTTC
TRBV7-9	-	-	TRBJ2-2	CASSPQGTVNTGELFF	TGTGCCAGCAGCCCACAGGGTACTGTTAACACCGGGGAGCTGTTTTTT
TRBV19	-	-	TRBJ2-6	CASSPRWQANSGANVLTF	TGTGCCAGTAGCCCACGGTGGCAGGCCAACTCTGGGGCCAACGTCCTGACTTTC
TRBV5-6	-	-	TRBJ1-5	CASSLSQGLSQPQHF	TGTGCCAGCAGCTTGAGCCAGGGCCTGAGTCAGCCCCAGCATTTT
TRBV2	-	-	TRBJ2-7	CASSGTVYEQYF	TGTGCCAGCAGTGGGACAGTTTACGAGCAGTACTTC
TRBV6-1	-	TRBD2	TRBJ2-4	CASSELAGGPKNIQYF	TGTGCCAGCAGTGAACTAGCGGGAGGACCTAAAAACATTCAGTACTTC
TRBV4-1	few	TRBD1	TRBJ1-1	CASSQGWDWDRGFEAFF	TGCGCCAGCAGCCAAGGATGGGATTGGGACAGGGGTTTTGAAGCTTTCTTT
TRBV11-3	-	TRBD1	TRBJ1-1	CASSSGQGNTEAFF	TGTGCCAGCAGCTCGGGACAGGGTAACACTGAAGCTTTCTTT
TRBV6-5	few	-	TRBJ2-7	CASSYLGSETYEQYF	TGTGCCAGCAGTTACCTTGGCAGTGAAACCTACGAGCAGTACTTC
TRBV28	-	-	TRBJ2-1	CASNKGGRPNEQFF	TGTGCCAGCAATAAGGGAGGTCGCCCCAATGAGCAGTTCTTC
TRBV2	-	TRBD1	TRBJ1-1	CASSGEQGITEAFF	TGTGCCAGCAGTGGGGAACAGGGGATCACTGAAGCTTTCTTT
TRBV6-5	-	-	TRBJ2-1	CASSLGDYNEQFF	TGTGCCAGCAGCTTAGGGGACTACAATGAGCAGTTCTTC
TRBV7-9	-	-	TRBJ1-4	CASSLGGSSEKLFF	TGTGCCAGCAGCTTAGGTGGGAGTAGTGAAAAACTGTTTTTT
TRBV11-2	-	TRBD2	TRBJ2-7	CASSSLAGGAAGQYF	TGTGCCAGCAGCTCCCTAGCGGGAGGGGCGGCGGGGCAGTACTTC
TRBV7-9	-	TRBD1	TRBJ1-6	CASHRTGGSGNSPLHF	TGTGCCAGCCACCGGACAGGGGGCTCGGGAAATTCACCCCTCCACTTT
TRBV4-1	-	-	TRBJ2-1	CASSQLGRSSYNEQFF	TGCGCCAGCAGCCAACTTGGGAGGAGCTCCTACAATGAGCAGTTCTTC
TRBV4-3	-	-	TRBJ2-3	CASSQIGGTDTQYF	TGCGCCAGCAGCCAAATCGGGGGCACAGATACGCAGTATTTT
TRBV6-5	few	-	TRBJ1-1	CASSYSTGEAFF	TGTGCCAGCAGTTACTCGACGGGGGAAGCTTTCTTT
TRBV28	once	TRBD1	TRBJ2-3	CASSTQGTGERTDTQYF	TGTGCCAGCAGTACCCAAGGGACAGGGGAGCGCACAGATACGCAGTATTTT
TRBV4-1	once	-	TRBJ2-7	CASSQGGQSYEQYF	TGCGCCAGCAGCCAGGGCGGACAGAGCTACGAGCAGTACTTC
TRBV19	few	-	TRBJ1-1	CASSSPVGTGWAFF	TGTGCCAGTAGCTCCCCGGTAGGAACAGGGTGGGCTTTCTTT
TRBV2	-	-	TRBJ2-5	CASNLRQETQYF	TGTGCCAGCAATCTCCGGCAAGAGACCCAGTACTTC
TRBV5-1	-	-	TRBJ2-5	CASSSAHRGETQYF	TGCGCCAGCAGCTCGGCTCACAGAGGGGAGACCCAGTACTTC
TRBV29-1	-	-	TRBJ2-1	CSVASGGGLNEQFF	TGCAGCGTTGCCTCAGGAGGCGGTCTTAATGAGCAGTTCTTC
TRBV7-9	-	-	TRBJ1-6	CASSLMQLGNSPLHF	TGTGCCAGCAGCTTGATGCAGCTCGGGAATTCACCCCTCCACTTT
TRBV7-7	-	-	TRBJ2-7	CASSLRGPSATRYEQYF	TGTGCTAGCAGCTTACGAGGGCCTAGCGCAACCCGCTACGAGCAGTACTTC
TRBV6-1	-	TRBD1	TRBJ2-2	CASSGTGTGVTGELFF	TGTGCCAGCAGTGGAACCGGGACAGGTGTCACCGGGGAGCTGTTTTTT
TRBV13	-	TRBD1	TRBJ2-5	CASSLGPGGDETQYF	TGTGCCAGCAGCTTAGGGCCAGGGGGAGATGAGACCCAGTACTTC
TRBV5-1	-	TRBD1	TRBJ1-2	CASSLRTGPPNYGYTF	TGCGCCAGCAGCTTACGGACAGGGCCTCCTAACTATGGCTACACCTTC
TRBV15	-	-	TRBJ2-2	CATHRTGSGELFF	TGTGCCACACACAGGACGGGCTCCGGGGAGCTGTTTTTT